This is a list of T cell receptor beta chains from one sample in a study of T cells in Graves' hyperthyroidism and ophthalmopathy. TCRdb itself ran the multiplex PCR reads through MiXCR, one entry per CDR3 protein. The table includes about 400,000 distinct CDR3 sequences, about an eighth detected once. Material for sequencing was blood. These receptors were obtained from a man aged 50-59 years with Graves' ophthalmopathy. Both conserved end residues are part of each CDR3. Each record gives: D gene, clone size, J gene, V gene, CDR3 protein, CDR3 DNA. D genes are given only for firm matches. Size is omitted from some rows. Given values are once, few, many or a class for expanded clones.

D: TRBD1; size: NA; J: TRBJ2-3; V: TRBV29-1; CDR3: CSVEVGAGGPDTQYF; DNA: TGCAGCGTTGAAGTGGGGGCAGGGGGTCCAGATACGCAGTATTTT
D: NA; size: few; J: TRBJ1-4; V: TRBV6-1; CDR3: CASNRQRNEKLFF; DNA: TGTGCCAGCAATAGACAGCGGAATGAAAAACTGTTTTTT
D: TRBD1; size: few; J: TRBJ1-2; V: TRBV5-1; CDR3: CASSGTEPNYGYTF; DNA: TGCGCCAGCAGCGGGACAGAACCTAACTATGGCTACACCTTC
D: NA; size: NA; J: TRBJ2-2; V: TRBV5-1; CDR3: CASTQIANTGELFF; DNA: TGCGCCAGCACCCAGATAGCCAACACCGGGGAGCTGTTTTTT
D: TRBD1; size: many; J: TRBJ1-5; V: TRBV2; CDR3: CASSENSQGNQPQHF; DNA: TGTGCCAGCAGTGAGAACTCACAGGGGAATCAGCCCCAGCATTTT
D: NA; size: many; J: TRBJ1-1; V: TRBV18; CDR3: CASSPKNTEAFF; DNA: TGTGCCAGCTCACCAAAGAACACTGAAGCTTTCTTT
D: TRBD1; size: many; J: TRBJ1-2; V: TRBV5-1; CDR3: CASSLDGDRTYGYTF; DNA: TGCGCCAGCAGCTTGGACGGGGACAGAACCTATGGCTACACCTTC
D: NA; size: NA; J: TRBJ2-7; V: TRBV12-3/TRBV12-4; CDR3: CASSLSPDRMGAEQYF; DNA: TGTGCCAGCAGTTTATCCCCAGACAGGATGGGGGCCGAGCAGTACTTC
D: NA; size: NA; J: TRBJ1-2; V: TRBV29-1; CDR3: CSVETTENYGYTF; DNA: TGCAGCGTCGAAACGACGGAGAACTATGGCTACACCTTC
D: NA; size: NA; J: TRBJ1-2; V: TRBV5-1; CDR3: CASSLDSRGGNYGYTF; DNA: TGCGCCAGCAGCTTGGATTCTCGGGGTGGGAACTATGGCTACACCTTC
D: NA; size: NA; J: TRBJ1-5; V: TRBV20-1; CDR3: CSARVGDNQPQHF; DNA: TGCAGTGCTAGAGTGGGGGACAATCAGCCCCAGCATTTT
D: NA; size: many; J: TRBJ2-7; V: TRBV28; CDR3: CASSLGGTYEQYF; DNA: TGTGCCAGCAGTTTAGGGGGCACCTACGAGCAGTACTTC
D: NA; size: NA; J: TRBJ2-5; V: TRBV29-1; CDR3: CSSLGDGEETQYF; DNA: TGCAGCTCGCTCGGTGACGGTGAAGAGACCCAGTACTTC
D: TRBD2; size: many; J: TRBJ2-3; V: TRBV5-1; CDR3: CASSGGLAGGVTDTQYF; DNA: TGCGCCAGCAGCGGGGGACTAGCGGGAGGCGTCACAGATACGCAGTATTTT
D: TRBD1; size: many; J: TRBJ2-7; V: TRBV28; CDR3: CASSFPGQGTGEQYF; DNA: TGTGCCAGCAGTTTCCCGGGACAGGGGACGGGAGAGCAGTACTTC
D: TRBD1; size: many; J: TRBJ1-1; V: TRBV12-3/TRBV12-4; CDR3: CASSPNRGLGTEAFF; DNA: TGTGCCAGCAGTCCCAACAGGGGGCTCGGGACTGAAGCTTTCTTT
D: TRBD2; size: NA; J: TRBJ2-7; V: TRBV5-6; CDR3: CASSSPTGGIEQYF; DNA: TGTGCCAGCAGCTCTCCGACGGGAGGGATCGAGCAGTACTTC
D: NA; size: many; J: TRBJ1-3; V: TRBV28; CDR3: CASSLLAGNTIYF; DNA: TGTGCCAGCAGTTTGCTAGCTGGAAACACCATATATTTT
D: TRBD2; size: many; J: TRBJ2-2; V: TRBV20-1; CDR3: CSAMTSDSANTGELFF; DNA: TGCAGTGCTATGACTAGCGACTCCGCGAACACCGGGGAGCTGTTTTTT
D: NA; size: many; J: TRBJ2-7; V: TRBV7-9; CDR3: CASSLDSTYEQYF; DNA: TGTGCCAGCAGCTTGGACAGTACCTACGAGCAGTACTTC
D: NA; size: NA; J: TRBJ1-2; V: TRBV29-1; CDR3: CSAPTAGGYTF; DNA: TGCAGCGCACCGACAGCGGGTGGCTACACCTTC
D: TRBD1; size: many; J: TRBJ2-4; V: TRBV24-1; CDR3: CATSDSGRGLNIQYF; DNA: TGTGCCACCAGTGATTCTGGCAGGGGGCTGAACATTCAGTACTTC
D: NA; size: NA; J: TRBJ2-5; V: TRBV7-8; CDR3: CASSFRFETQYF; DNA: TGTGCCAGCAGCTTCAGGTTCGAGACCCAGTACTTC
D: NA; size: many; J: TRBJ2-7; V: TRBV28; CDR3: CASSKPGRSYEQYF; DNA: TGTGCCAGCAGTAAACCGGGAAGATCCTACGAGCAGTACTTC
D: NA; size: once; J: TRBJ1-2; V: TRBV7-2; CDR3: CGASGAGDGYTF; DNA: TGTGGTGCGTCGGGGGCTGGAGATGGCTACACCTTC
D: NA; size: NA; J: TRBJ2-5; V: TRBV18; CDR3: CASSPPRDATETQYF; DNA: TGTGCCAGCTCACCACCGCGGGACGCGACGGAGACCCAGTACTTC
D: TRBD2; size: many; J: TRBJ2-3; V: TRBV20-1; CDR3: CSAHGTSGSDTQYF; DNA: TGCAGTGCTCACGGGACTAGCGGGTCCGATACGCAGTATTTT
D: NA; size: NA; J: TRBJ2-1; V: TRBV19; CDR3: CASRYAGASYNEQFF; DNA: TGTGCCAGTAGGTATGCAGGGGCGTCCTACAATGAGCAGTTCTTC